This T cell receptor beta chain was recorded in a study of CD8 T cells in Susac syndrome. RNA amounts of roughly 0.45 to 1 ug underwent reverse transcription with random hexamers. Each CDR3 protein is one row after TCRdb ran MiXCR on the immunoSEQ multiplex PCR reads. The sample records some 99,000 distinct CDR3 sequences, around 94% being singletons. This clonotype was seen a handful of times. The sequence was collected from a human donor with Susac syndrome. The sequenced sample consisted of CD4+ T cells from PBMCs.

The CDR3 sequence is CASSFGQGYTF. As DNA, the CDR3 is TGTGCCAGCAGTTTCGGACAGGGCTACACCTTC. The chain combines TRBV7-9 with TRBJ1-2; the D gene is possibly TRBD1 (6 bases). Germline V lookup: CDR1 SEHNR, CDR2 FQNEAQ (reference sequence). This CDR3 contains 11 residues. The V end was cut by 6 bases, the J end by 8 bases, with 10 bases between.